One sample yielded the 24 T cell receptor beta chains listed below, sequenced in a study of CD8 T cells in Susac syndrome. The authors reverse transcribed about 0.5 to 1 ug RNA with random hexamers. TCRdb called the immunoSEQ multiplex PCR reads again in MiXCR, with one record for every CDR3 protein. The sample records 200,000 or so distinct CDR3 sequences, roughly 94% being singletons. The sample taken for sequencing was CD8+ T cells from PBMCs. The source is a human donor with Susac syndrome.

This chain uses TRBV19 with TRBJ2-5, with unresolved D. The length of the CDR3 is 15 residues. Germline CDR1 LNHDA, CDR2 SQIVND (reference sequence). Trimming took 0 bases from V and 4 from J, leaving 12 bases between them. CDR3 coding DNA: TGTGCCAGTAGTATAGATGCCCGGCGGAGAGAGACCCAGTACTTC. Protein: CASSIDARRRETQYF.

This chain uses TRBV29-1 with TRBJ1-1; D is unresolved. The CDR3 extends over 15 amino acids. With 0 bases removed from V and 2 bases from J, the gap between germline ends came to 13 bases. The germline CDR1 and CDR2 sequences are SQVTM and ANQGSEA. The CDR3 DNA is TGCAGCGTTGAAGATTGGCGGGAAATCAACACTGAAGCTTTCTTT. Translating it yields CSVEDWREINTEAFF.

The CDR3 reads CASSALGQFVFF. In DNA form, the CDR3 reads TGTGCCAGCAGTGCCCTAGGGCAGTTTGTTTTCTTT. This sequence joins TRBV6-5 and TRBJ1-1; the D is unclear. V gave up 5 bases and J gave up 13 bases, with 17 bases separating them. Germline V gene sequence: CDR1 MNHEY, CDR2 SVGAGI. The CDR3 consists of 12 residues.

The chain uses TRBV14 and TRBJ2-1; D gene ambiguous. The CDR3 has 15 residues. Germline assignment: CDR1 SGHDN and CDR2 FVKESK. Trimming stripped 0 bases from V and 3 bases from J, with 9 bases between. CDR3 protein: CASSQDNRDYNEQFF. As DNA, the CDR3 is TGTGCCAGCAGCCAAGATAATCGTGACTACAATGAGCAGTTCTTC.

The chain employs TRBV28 and TRBJ2-7; 9 nucleotides line up with TRBD2. The ends lost 6 bases at V and 5 bases at J; junction bases unmatched: 17. Germline V gene data show CDR1 as MDHEN and CDR2 as SYDVKM. The CDR3 is made up of 17 amino acids. The CDR3 region has the DNA TGTGCCAGCAGGACCCCCCCTACATCAGCGGGAGGTGACGAGCAGTACTTC. It encodes CASRTPPTSAGGDEQYF.

The chain is built from TRBV28 and TRBJ2-5; TRBD1 aligns across 11 bases. The CDR3 sequence is 14 residues long. J was trimmed by 5 bases and V by 6 bases; bases with no gene match: 5. Germline-derived CDR1 and CDR2 are MDHEN and SYDVKM. DNA for the CDR3: TGTGCCAGCAGAGGACAGGGGGCATGGGAGACCCAGTACTTC. Its translation: CASRGQGAWETQYF.

V is TRBV7-9 and J is TRBJ2-7, with a weak D call TRBD1 (6 bases). The CDR3 has 14 amino acids. V was clipped by 4 bases and J by 2 bases, with 12 bases between them. Per germline, CDR1 SEHNR and CDR2 FQNEAQ (reference sequence). The CDR3 reads CASSSPGTTYEQYF. CDR3 nucleotides: TGTGCCAGCAGCTCTCCCGGGACAACCTACGAGCAGTACTTC.

The rearrangement links TRBV29-1 to TRBJ1-5, with 7 bases lining up with TRBD1. CDR1 is SQVTM, CDR2 ANQGSEA, per germline. CDR3 length equals 13 residues. The V segment lost 0 bases and the J segment 8 bases; nucleotides outside the gene matches: 4. Here the CDR3 DNA reads TGCAGCGTTGAAGAAACGACAGGGAAGCCCCAGCATTTT. As protein: CSVEETTGKPQHF.

The chain carries TRBV3-1 and TRBJ2-6; 11 nucleotides line up with TRBD1. This CDR3 comprises 17 residues. Trimming took 4 bases from V and 2 from J; bases not matched to a gene: 4. In germline, CDR1 is LGHDT, CDR2 YNNKEL (reference sequence). DNA for the CDR3: TGTGCCAGCAGCCCGAGGACAGGGGGCGCTGGGGCCAACGTCCTGACTTTC. Translation gives CASSPRTGGAGANVLTF.

The chain links TRBV27 to TRBJ1-1; D unclear. V dropped 3 bases and J dropped 1 base, with 12 bases sitting between them. In germline, CDR1 is MNHEY, CDR2 SMNVEV (reference sequence). CDR3 length equals 15 residues. This CDR3 is CASSFGVEANTEAFF. In nucleotides, the CDR3 is TGTGCCAGCAGTTTTGGGGTGGAGGCGAACACTGAAGCTTTCTTT.

The chain couples TRBV23-1 to TRBJ1-2, with no clear D. TRBV23-1 is annotated as an ORF whose role is uncertain. The CDR3 spans 19 residues. The germline V and J ends were trimmed by 1 base and 8 bases, with 29 bases remaining between them. The CDR3 DNA reads as TGCGCCAGCAGTCAATTTTACAGCACTGTGAAAACCCTAGAGGGCGGCTACACCTTC. It codes for CASSQFYSTVKTLEGGYTF.

This chain uses TRBV12-5 with TRBJ2-3, with TRBD2 as a possible D gene (6 bases). The CDR3 is 16 amino acids. Germline V gene sequence: CDR1 LGHNT, CDR2 FRNRAP. Trimming took 2 bases from V and 2 from J, leaving 14 bases between them. CDR3 nucleotide sequence: TGTGCTAGTGGTTTGCCGACTAGTCTCCCCACAGATACGCAGTATTTT. Its protein product is CASGLPTSLPTDTQYF.

For the CDR3, the DNA is TGCAGTGCTAGAGACGGGCCGACTAGCCGGGATAAACAGACCGGGGAGCTGTTTTTT. The encoded protein is CSARDGPTSRDKQTGELFF. The chain couples TRBV20-1 to TRBJ2-2, with 7 bases aligning to TRBD2. The CDR3 totals 19 residues. Trimming took 0 bases from V and 5 from J; bases not matched to a gene: 18. Germline V gene sequence: CDR1 DFQATT, CDR2 SNEGSKA (reference sequence).

The chain combines TRBV27 with TRBJ2-7; 7 nucleotides agree with TRBD1. This CDR3 region has 13 residues. V shed 6 bases, J shed 3 bases, and the junction held 5 bases outside the gene matches. Germline CDR1 reads MNHEY; CDR2 reads SMNVEV (reference sequence). The CDR3 coding sequence is TGTGCCAGCAGAGGGGGCGAAGTCTACGAGCAGTACTTC. It codes for CASRGGEVYEQYF.

The chain combines TRBV4-1 with TRBJ2-5; no definite D call. V lost 3 bases, J lost 1 base, and 12 bases lay in between. The CDR3 covers 15 residues. Germline CDR1 and CDR2: MGHRA and YSYEKL. CDR3 coding DNA: TGCGCCAGCAGCCAGAAGCGAGGCTTCCAAGAGACCCAGTACTTC. This sequence encodes CASSQKRGFQETQYF.

This rearrangement joins TRBV12-3 or TRBV12-4 to TRBJ1-2; D uncertain. The CDR3 has 12 amino acids. V lost 5 bases and J 8 bases, leaving 12 bases between the germline ends. The CDR3 is CASSTPGGGYTF. CDR3 nucleotides: TGTGCCAGCAGTACCCCGGGAGGGGGCTACACCTTC.

The count of this clonotype is one. The V call is TRBV13, the J call TRBJ2-7; 9 nucleotides align to TRBD2. With V trimmed by 1 base and J by 3 bases, 10 bases remained unmatched. The V gene's germline CDR1 is PRHDT and CDR2 FYEKMQ (reference sequence). The CDR3 consists of 17 residues. This chain's CDR3 is CASSLARASGDSYEQYF. The CDR3, as DNA: TGTGCCAGCAGCTTAGCCAGGGCTAGCGGGGACAGCTACGAGCAGTACTTC.

The CDR3 nucleotides are TGCAGTGCTAGAGATGGAGCGGGAGGGGGGAGTGAGCAGTTCTTC. It encodes CSARDGAGGGSEQFF. The chain combines TRBV20-1 with TRBJ2-1; 10 bases fit TRBD2. The CDR3 totals 15 residues. Germline-derived CDR1 and CDR2 are DFQATT and SNEGSKA (reference sequence). The ends lost 0 bases at V and 9 bases at J; junction bases unmatched: 8.

DNA of the CDR3: TGTGCCAGCAGTGTCAGCTCTAACTATGGCTACACCTTC. Its translation: CASSVSSNYGYTF. The rearrangement links TRBV28 to TRBJ1-2; no firm D call. V lost 5 bases and J 0 bases, leaving 7 bases between the germline ends. CDR1 and CDR2 (germline): MDHEN, SYDVKM. CDR3 length: 13 residues.

The V gene is TRBV29-1, the J gene TRBJ2-7, with TRBD1 identical over 7 bases. V lost 6 bases to trimming and J lost 3 bases; unmatched junction nucleotides: 11. CDR3 length: 14 amino acids. Germline values: CDR1 SQVTM, CDR2 ANQGSEA. The CDR3 region has the DNA TGCAGCGTGACGGACAGGCTGAAGGACTACGAGCAGTACTTC. Protein: CSVTDRLKDYEQYF.

The chain links TRBV25-1 to TRBJ1-4; TRBD1 matches at 7 bases. CDR3 size: 15 residues. Looked up from germline, CDR1 is MGHDK and CDR2 is SYGVNS. Unmatched junction bases numbered 10, after V lost 4 bases and J lost 8 bases. CDR3 residues: CASSAPTGITEKLFF. The CDR3 DNA reads as TGTGCCAGCAGTGCCCCGACAGGGATTACCGAAAAACTGTTTTTT. Full variable domain (rest looked up from reference TRBV25-1 and TRBJ1-4): EADIYQTPRYLVIGTGKKITLECSQTMGHDKMYWYQQDPGMELHLIHYSYGVNSTEKGDLSSESTVSRIRTEHFPLTLESARPSHTSQYLCASSAPTGITEKLFFGSGTQLSVL.

V and J are TRBV5-1 and TRBJ2-5; 7 bases match TRBD1. CDR3 length: 14 residues. The junction had 4 bases not matched to a gene; V was cut back by 3 bases and J by 2 bases. From germline, CDR1 is SGHRS and CDR2 YFSETQ. CDR3 sequence reads: CASSSGTVQETQYF. As DNA, the CDR3 is TGCGCCAGCAGCTCCGGGACAGTTCAAGAGACCCAGTACTTC. Full variable domain (rest looked up from reference TRBV5-1 and TRBJ2-5): KAGVTQTPRYLIKTRGQQVTLSCSPISGHRSVSWYQQTPGQGLQFLFEYFSETQRNKGNFPGRFSGRQFSNSRSEMNVSTLELGDSALYLCASSSGTVQETQYFGPGTRLLVL.

V is TRBV14 and J is TRBJ2-1, with 9 bases identical to TRBD2. The trim removed 0 bases at V and 9 bases at J, leaving 9 bases unmatched. CDR1 SGHDN and CDR2 FVKESK come from the germline V gene. The CDR3 totals 16 residues. The CDR3, as DNA: TGTGCCAGCAGCCAAGAGGGACTAGCCCCCCTCAGTGAGCAGTTCTTC. This gives the protein CASSQEGLAPLSEQFF.

The chain carries TRBV30 and TRBJ2-1, with TRBD1 matching 8 bases. Germline loops: CDR1 GTSNPN, CDR2 SVGIG (reference sequence). V lost 2 bases, J lost 7 bases, and 4 bases stayed unmatched. The CDR3 totals 13 residues. DNA for the CDR3: TGTGCCTGGAGTATCGGACAGGGTAATGAGCAGTTCTTC. This codes for CAWSIGQGNEQFF.